Sequencing of this T cell receptor (beta chain) was carried out in a study of T cell clonotyping in hematopoietic cell transplantation. Data came from immunoSEQ multiplex PCR; TCRdb stores just in-frame clones and leaves some out. The profile shows approximately 44,000 clones, 82% of them singletons. Broader study findings: After transplant, recipient diversity fell while pathologically expanded clonotypes grew through day 180.

Trimming cost V 5 bases and J 0 bases, with 8 bases left between them. Looked up from germline, CDR1 is SGHKS and CDR2 is YYEKEE (reference sequence). The length of the CDR3 is 13 residues. Time point defined: recipient sample about 28 days before transplant, after cytoreduction. Blood collection times were about day -28 and days 30, 100, 180 posttransplant. With regard to this clone: Its antigen is undetermined.

The receptor was isolated from a man aged 55 to 70 with myelodysplastic syndrome. Some clones in this sample may be carry-over from other donors' samples. The genes are TRBV5-5 and TRBJ1-1; weak D call: TRBD1 (6 bases). The specimen comprised peripheral blood mononuclear cells, sampled before stem cell transplant. The CDR3 here is CASRGQLNTEAFF. CDR3 coding DNA: TGTGCCAGCAGAGGACAGCTGAACACTGAAGCTTTCTTT.